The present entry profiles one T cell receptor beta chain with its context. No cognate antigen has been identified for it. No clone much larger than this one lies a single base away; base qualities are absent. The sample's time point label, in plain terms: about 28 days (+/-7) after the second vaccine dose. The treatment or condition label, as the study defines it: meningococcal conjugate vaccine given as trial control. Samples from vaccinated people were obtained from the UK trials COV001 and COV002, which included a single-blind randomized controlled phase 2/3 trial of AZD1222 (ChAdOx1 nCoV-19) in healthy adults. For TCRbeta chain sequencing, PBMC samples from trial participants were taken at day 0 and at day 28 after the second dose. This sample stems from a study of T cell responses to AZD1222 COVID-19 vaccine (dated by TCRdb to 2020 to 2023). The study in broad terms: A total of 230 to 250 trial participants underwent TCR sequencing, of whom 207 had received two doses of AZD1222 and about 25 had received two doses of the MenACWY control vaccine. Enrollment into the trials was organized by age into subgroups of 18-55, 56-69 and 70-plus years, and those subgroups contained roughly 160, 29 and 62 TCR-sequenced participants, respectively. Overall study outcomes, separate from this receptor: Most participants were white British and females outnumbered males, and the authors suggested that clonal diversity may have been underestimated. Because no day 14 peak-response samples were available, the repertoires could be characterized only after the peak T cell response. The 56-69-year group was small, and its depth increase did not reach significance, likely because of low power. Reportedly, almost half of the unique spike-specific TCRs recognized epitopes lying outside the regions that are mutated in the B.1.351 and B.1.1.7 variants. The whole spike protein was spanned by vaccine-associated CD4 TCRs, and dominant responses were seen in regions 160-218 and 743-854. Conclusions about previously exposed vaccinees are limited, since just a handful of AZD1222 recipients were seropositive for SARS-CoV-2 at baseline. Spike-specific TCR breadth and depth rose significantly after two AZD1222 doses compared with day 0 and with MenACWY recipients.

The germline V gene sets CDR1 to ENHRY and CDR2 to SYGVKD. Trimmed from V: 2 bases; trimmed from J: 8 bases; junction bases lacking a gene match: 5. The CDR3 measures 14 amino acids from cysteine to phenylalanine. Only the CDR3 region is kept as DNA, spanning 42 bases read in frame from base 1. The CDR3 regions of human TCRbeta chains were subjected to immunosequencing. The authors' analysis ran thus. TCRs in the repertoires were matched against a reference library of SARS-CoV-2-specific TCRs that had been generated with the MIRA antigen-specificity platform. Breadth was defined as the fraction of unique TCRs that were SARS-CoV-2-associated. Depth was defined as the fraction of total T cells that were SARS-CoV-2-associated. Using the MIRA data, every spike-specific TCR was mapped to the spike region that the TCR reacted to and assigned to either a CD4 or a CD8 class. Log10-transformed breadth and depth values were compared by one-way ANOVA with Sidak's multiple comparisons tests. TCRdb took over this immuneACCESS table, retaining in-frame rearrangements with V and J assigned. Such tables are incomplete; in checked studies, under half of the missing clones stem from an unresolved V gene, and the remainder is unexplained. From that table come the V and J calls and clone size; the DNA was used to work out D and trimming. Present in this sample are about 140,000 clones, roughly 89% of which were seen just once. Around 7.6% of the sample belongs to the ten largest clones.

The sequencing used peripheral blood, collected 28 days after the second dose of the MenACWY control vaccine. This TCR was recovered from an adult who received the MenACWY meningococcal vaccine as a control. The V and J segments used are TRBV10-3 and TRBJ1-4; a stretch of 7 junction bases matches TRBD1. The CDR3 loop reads CAISEVAGGEKLFF. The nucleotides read TGTGCCATCAGTGAGGTGGCAGGGGGGGAAAAACTGTTTTTT.